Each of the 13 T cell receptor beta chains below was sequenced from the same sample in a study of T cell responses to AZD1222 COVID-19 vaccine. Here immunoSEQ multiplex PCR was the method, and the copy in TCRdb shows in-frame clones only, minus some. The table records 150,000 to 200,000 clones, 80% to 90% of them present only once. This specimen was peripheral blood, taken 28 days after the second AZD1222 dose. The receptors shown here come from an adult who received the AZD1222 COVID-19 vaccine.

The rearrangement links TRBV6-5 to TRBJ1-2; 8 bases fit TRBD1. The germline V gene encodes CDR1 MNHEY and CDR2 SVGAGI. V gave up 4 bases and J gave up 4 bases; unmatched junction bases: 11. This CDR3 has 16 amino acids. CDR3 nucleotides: TGTGCCAGCAGTTCGGACAGGGCGCGACGGGGCTATGGCTACACCTTC. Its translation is CASSSDRARRGYGYTF.

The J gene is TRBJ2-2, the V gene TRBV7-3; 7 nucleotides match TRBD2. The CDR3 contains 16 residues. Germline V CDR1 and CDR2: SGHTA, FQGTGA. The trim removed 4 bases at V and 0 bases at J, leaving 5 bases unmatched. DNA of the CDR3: TGTGCCAGCAGCTACAACGGGGGGACGAACACCGGGGAGCTGTTTTTT. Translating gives CASSYNGGTNTGELFF.

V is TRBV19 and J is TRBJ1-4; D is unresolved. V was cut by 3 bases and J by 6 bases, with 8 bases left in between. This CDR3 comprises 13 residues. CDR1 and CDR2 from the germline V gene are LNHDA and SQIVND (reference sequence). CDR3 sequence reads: CASSIRADEKLFF. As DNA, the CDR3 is TGTGCCAGTAGTATTAGGGCGGATGAAAAACTGTTTTTT.

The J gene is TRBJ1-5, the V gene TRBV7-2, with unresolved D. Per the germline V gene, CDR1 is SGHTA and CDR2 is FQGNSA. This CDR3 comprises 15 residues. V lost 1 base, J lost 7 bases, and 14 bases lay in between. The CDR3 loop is CASSLVEGKPQPQHF. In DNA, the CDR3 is TGTGCCAGCAGCTTAGTAGAGGGAAAACCCCAGCCCCAGCATTTT. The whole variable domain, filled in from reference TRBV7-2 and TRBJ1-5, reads GAGVSQSPSNKVTEKGKDVELRCDPISGHTALYWYRQSLGQGLEFLIYFQGNSAPDKSGLPSDRFSAERTGGSVSTLTIQRTQQEDSAVYLCASSLVEGKPQPQHFGDGTRLSIL.

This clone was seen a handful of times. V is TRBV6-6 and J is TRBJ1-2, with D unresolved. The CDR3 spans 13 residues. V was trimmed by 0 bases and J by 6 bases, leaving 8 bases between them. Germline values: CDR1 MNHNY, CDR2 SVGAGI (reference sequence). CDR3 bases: TGTGCCAGCAGTTACTCGACGGGCGATGGCTACACCTTC. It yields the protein CASSYSTGDGYTF.

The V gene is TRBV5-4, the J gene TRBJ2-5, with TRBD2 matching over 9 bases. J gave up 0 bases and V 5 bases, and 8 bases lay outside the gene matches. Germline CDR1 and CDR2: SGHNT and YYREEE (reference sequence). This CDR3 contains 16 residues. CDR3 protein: CASRPPSGGHQETQYF. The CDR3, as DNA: TGTGCCAGCAGACCCCCCAGCGGGGGGCACCAAGAGACCCAGTACTTC.

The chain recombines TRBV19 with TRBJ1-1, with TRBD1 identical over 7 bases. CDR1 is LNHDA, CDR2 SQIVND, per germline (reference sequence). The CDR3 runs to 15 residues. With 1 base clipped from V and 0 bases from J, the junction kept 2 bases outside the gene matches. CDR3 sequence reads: CASSIGTGLNTEAFF. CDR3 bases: TGTGCCAGTAGTATAGGGACAGGACTGAACACTGAAGCTTTCTTT.

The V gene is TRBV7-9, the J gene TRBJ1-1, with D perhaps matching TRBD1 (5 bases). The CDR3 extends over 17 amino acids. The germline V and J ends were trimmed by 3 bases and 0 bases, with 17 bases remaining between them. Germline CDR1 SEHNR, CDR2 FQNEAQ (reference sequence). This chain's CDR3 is CASSFPKERQLNTEAFF. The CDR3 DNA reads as TGTGCCAGCAGCTTCCCTAAAGAGAGACAGTTGAACACTGAAGCTTTCTTT.

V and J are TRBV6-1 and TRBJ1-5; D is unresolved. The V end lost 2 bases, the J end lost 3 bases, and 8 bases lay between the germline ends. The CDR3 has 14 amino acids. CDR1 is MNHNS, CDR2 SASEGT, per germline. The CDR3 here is CASSEWETNQPQHF. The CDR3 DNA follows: TGTGCCAGCAGTGAATGGGAAACCAATCAGCCCCAGCATTTT.

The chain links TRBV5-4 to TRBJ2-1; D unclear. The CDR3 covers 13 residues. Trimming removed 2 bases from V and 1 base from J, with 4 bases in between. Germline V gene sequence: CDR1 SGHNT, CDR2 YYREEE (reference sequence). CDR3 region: CASSLQSYNEQFF. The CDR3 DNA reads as TGTGCCAGCAGCTTACAGTCCTACAATGAGCAGTTCTTC.

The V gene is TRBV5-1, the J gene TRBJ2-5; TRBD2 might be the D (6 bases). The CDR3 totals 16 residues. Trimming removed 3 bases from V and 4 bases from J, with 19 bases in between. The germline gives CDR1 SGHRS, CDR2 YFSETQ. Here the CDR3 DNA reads TGCGCCAGCAGCTCGGAGGGGCGGTCTCTGGCAGAGACCCAGTACTTC. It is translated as CASSSEGRSLAETQYF.

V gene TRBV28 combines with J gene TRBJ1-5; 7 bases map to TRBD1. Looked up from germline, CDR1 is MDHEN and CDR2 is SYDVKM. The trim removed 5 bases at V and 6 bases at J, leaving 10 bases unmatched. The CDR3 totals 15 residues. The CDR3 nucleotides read TGTGCCAGCAGTCCACCCGGGACAGCCCGTCAGCCCCAGCATTTT. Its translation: CASSPPGTARQPQHF.

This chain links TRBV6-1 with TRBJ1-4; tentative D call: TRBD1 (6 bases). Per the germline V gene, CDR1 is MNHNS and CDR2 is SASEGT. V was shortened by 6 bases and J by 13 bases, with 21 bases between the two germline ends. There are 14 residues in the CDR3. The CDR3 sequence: CASRPRDTSDRLFF. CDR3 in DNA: TGTGCCAGCAGACCCCGGGACACCAGTGATAGACTGTTTTTT.